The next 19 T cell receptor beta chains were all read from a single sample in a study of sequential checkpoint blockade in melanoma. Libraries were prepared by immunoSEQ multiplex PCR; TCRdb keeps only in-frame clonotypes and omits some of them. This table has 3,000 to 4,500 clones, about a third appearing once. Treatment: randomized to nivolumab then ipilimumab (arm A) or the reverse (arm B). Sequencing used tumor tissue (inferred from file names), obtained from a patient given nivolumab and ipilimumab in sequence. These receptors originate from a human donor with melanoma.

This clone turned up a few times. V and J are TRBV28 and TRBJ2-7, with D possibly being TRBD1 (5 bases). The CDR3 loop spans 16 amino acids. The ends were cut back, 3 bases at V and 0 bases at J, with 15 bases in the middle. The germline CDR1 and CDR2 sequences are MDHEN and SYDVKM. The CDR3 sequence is CASSFSRGHPSYEQYF. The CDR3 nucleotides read TGTGCCAGCAGTTTCAGCCGAGGACATCCCTCCTACGAGCAGTACTTC.

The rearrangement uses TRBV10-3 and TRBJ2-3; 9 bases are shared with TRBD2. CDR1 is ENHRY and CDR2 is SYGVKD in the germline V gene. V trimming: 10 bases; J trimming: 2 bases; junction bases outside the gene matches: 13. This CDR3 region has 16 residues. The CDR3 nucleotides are TGTGCCAGTACCGCCGCCGGGACTAGCTTCACAGATACGCAGTATTTT. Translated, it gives CASTAAGTSFTDTQYF.

This CDR3 reads CASSQDRRAGQYF. The CDR3 DNA sequence: TGTGCCAGCAGCCAAGATCGGAGGGCTGGGCAGTACTTC. The genes are TRBV14 and TRBJ2-7, with a tentative D call TRBD2 (6 bases). This CDR3 contains 13 residues. Germline values: CDR1 SGHDN, CDR2 FVKESK. Trimming removed 0 bases at V and 9 bases at J, with 12 bases between.

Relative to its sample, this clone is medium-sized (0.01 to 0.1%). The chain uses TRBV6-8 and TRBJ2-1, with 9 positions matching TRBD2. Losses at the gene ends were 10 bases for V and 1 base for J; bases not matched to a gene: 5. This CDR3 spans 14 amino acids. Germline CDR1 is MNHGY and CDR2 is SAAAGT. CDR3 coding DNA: TGTGCCATCAAGGCGGGAGGGTCCTACAATGAGCAGTTCTTC. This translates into CAIKAGGSYNEQFF.

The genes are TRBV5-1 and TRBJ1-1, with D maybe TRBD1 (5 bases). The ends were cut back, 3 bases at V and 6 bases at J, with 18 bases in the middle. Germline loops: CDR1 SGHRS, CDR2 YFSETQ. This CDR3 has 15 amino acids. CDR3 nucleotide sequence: TGCGCCAGCAGCTGGGGCCGGCCCGGTGAGGCTGAAGCTTTCTTT. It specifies CASSWGRPGEAEAFF.

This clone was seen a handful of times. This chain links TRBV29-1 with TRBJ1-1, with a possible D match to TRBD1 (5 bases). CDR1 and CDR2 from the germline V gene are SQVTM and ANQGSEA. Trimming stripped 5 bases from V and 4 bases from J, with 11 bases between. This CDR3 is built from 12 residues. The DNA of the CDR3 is TGCAGCGTTTGGGGGTTGAGCACTGAAGCTTTCTTT. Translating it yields CSVWGLSTEAFF.

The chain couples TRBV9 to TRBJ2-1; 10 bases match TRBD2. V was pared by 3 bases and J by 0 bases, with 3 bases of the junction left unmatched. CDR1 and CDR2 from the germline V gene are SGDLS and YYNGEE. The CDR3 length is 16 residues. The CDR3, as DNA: TGTGCCAGCAGCGGAAGACTAGCGGGCTCCTACAATGAGCAGTTCTTC. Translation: CASSGRLAGSYNEQFF.

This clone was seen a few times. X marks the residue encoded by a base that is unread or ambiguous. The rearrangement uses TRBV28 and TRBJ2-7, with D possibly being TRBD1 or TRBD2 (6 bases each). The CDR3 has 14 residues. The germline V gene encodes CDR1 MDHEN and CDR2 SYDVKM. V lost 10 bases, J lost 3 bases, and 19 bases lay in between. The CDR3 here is CATLRGPEXYEQYF. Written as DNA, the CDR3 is TGTGCCACCCTACGGGGGCCAGAGGYCTACGAGCAGTACTTC.

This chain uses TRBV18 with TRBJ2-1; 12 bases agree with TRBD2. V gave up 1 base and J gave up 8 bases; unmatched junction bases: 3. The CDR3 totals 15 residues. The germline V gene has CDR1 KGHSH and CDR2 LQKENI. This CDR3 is CASSPRLAGGYEQFF. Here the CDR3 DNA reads TGTGCCAGCTCACCACGGCTAGCGGGAGGGTATGAGCAGTTCTTC.

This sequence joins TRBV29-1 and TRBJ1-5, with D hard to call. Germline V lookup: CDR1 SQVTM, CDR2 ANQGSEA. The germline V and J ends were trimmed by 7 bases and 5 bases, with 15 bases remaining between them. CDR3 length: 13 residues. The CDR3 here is CSAGGRSDQPQHF. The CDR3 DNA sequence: TGCAGCGCGGGAGGGAGGTCCGATCAGCCCCAGCATTTT.

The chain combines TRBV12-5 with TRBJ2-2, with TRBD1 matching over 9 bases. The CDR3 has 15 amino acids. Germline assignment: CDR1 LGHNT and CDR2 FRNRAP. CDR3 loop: CASGRQGEKTGELFF. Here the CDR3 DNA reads TGTGCCAGCGGGCGACAGGGGGAGAAAACCGGGGAGCTGTTTTTT.

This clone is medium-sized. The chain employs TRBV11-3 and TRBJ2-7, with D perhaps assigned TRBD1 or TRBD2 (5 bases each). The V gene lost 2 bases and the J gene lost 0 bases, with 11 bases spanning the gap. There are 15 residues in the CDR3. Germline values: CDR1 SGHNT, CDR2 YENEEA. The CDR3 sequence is CASSLTRGPSYEQYF. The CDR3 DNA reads TGTGCCAGCAGCTTAACGAGGGGCCCCTCCTACGAGCAGTACTTC. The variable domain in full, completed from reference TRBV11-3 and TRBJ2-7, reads EAGVVQSPRYKIIEKKQPVAFWCNPISGHNTLYWYLQNLGQGPELLIRYENEEAVDDSQLPKDRFSAERLKGVDSTLKIQPAELGDSAVYLCASSLTRGPSYEQYFGPGTRLTVT.

The chain's CDR3 is CASSIQSTSGPYNEQFF. Written as DNA, the CDR3 is TGTGCCAGTAGTATCCAATCGACTAGCGGACCCTACAATGAGCAGTTCTTC. V is TRBV19 and J is TRBJ2-1; 9 bases are a match to TRBD2. The CDR3 totals 17 residues. CDR1 is LNHDA and CDR2 is SQIVND in the germline V gene (reference sequence). The J segment lost 2 bases and the V segment lost 3 bases, leaving 8 bases of the junction unmatched.

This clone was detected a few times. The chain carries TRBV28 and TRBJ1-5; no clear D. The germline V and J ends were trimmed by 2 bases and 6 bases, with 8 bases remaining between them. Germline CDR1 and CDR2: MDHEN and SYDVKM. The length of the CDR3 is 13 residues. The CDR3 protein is CASSLGRSQPQHF. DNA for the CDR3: TGTGCCAGCAGTTTAGGTAGAAGTCAGCCCCAGCATTTT.

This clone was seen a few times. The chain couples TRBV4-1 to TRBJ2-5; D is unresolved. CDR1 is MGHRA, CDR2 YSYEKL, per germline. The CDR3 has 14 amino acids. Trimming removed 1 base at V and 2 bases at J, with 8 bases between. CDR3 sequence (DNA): TGCGCCAGCAGCCAAGTATGGCAGCAAGAGACCCAGTACTTC. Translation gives CASSQVWQQETQYF.

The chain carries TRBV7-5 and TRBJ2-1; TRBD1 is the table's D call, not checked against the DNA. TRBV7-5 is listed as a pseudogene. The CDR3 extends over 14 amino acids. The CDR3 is CASSLDRGDNEQFF. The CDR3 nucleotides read TGTGCCAGCAGCTTGGACAGGGGGGACAATGAGCAGTTCTTC.

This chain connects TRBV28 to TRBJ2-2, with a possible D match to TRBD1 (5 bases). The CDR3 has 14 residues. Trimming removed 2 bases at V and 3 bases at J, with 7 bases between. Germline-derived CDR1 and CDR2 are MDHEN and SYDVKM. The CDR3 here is CASSLGAYTGELFF. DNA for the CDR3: TGTGCCAGCAGTTTAGGGGCGTACACCGGGGAGCTGTTTTTT.

The CDR3 loop reads CASSLGPGENSYEQYV. The DNA of the CDR3 is TGCGCCAGCAGCTTAGGTCCGGGGGAGAACTCCTACGAGCAGTACGTC. The J gene is TRBJ2-7, the V gene TRBV5-1, with D possibly matching TRBD2 (6 bases). Germline V CDR1 and CDR2: SGHRS, YFSETQ. The CDR3 is 16 amino acids. The ends were cut back, 2 bases at V and 0 bases at J, with 15 bases in the middle.

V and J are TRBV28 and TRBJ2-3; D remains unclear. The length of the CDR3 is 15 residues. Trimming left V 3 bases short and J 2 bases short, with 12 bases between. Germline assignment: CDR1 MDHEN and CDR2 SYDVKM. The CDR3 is CASSLTGFPTDTQYF. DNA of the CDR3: TGTGCCAGCAGTTTGACGGGCTTCCCCACAGATACGCAGTATTTT.